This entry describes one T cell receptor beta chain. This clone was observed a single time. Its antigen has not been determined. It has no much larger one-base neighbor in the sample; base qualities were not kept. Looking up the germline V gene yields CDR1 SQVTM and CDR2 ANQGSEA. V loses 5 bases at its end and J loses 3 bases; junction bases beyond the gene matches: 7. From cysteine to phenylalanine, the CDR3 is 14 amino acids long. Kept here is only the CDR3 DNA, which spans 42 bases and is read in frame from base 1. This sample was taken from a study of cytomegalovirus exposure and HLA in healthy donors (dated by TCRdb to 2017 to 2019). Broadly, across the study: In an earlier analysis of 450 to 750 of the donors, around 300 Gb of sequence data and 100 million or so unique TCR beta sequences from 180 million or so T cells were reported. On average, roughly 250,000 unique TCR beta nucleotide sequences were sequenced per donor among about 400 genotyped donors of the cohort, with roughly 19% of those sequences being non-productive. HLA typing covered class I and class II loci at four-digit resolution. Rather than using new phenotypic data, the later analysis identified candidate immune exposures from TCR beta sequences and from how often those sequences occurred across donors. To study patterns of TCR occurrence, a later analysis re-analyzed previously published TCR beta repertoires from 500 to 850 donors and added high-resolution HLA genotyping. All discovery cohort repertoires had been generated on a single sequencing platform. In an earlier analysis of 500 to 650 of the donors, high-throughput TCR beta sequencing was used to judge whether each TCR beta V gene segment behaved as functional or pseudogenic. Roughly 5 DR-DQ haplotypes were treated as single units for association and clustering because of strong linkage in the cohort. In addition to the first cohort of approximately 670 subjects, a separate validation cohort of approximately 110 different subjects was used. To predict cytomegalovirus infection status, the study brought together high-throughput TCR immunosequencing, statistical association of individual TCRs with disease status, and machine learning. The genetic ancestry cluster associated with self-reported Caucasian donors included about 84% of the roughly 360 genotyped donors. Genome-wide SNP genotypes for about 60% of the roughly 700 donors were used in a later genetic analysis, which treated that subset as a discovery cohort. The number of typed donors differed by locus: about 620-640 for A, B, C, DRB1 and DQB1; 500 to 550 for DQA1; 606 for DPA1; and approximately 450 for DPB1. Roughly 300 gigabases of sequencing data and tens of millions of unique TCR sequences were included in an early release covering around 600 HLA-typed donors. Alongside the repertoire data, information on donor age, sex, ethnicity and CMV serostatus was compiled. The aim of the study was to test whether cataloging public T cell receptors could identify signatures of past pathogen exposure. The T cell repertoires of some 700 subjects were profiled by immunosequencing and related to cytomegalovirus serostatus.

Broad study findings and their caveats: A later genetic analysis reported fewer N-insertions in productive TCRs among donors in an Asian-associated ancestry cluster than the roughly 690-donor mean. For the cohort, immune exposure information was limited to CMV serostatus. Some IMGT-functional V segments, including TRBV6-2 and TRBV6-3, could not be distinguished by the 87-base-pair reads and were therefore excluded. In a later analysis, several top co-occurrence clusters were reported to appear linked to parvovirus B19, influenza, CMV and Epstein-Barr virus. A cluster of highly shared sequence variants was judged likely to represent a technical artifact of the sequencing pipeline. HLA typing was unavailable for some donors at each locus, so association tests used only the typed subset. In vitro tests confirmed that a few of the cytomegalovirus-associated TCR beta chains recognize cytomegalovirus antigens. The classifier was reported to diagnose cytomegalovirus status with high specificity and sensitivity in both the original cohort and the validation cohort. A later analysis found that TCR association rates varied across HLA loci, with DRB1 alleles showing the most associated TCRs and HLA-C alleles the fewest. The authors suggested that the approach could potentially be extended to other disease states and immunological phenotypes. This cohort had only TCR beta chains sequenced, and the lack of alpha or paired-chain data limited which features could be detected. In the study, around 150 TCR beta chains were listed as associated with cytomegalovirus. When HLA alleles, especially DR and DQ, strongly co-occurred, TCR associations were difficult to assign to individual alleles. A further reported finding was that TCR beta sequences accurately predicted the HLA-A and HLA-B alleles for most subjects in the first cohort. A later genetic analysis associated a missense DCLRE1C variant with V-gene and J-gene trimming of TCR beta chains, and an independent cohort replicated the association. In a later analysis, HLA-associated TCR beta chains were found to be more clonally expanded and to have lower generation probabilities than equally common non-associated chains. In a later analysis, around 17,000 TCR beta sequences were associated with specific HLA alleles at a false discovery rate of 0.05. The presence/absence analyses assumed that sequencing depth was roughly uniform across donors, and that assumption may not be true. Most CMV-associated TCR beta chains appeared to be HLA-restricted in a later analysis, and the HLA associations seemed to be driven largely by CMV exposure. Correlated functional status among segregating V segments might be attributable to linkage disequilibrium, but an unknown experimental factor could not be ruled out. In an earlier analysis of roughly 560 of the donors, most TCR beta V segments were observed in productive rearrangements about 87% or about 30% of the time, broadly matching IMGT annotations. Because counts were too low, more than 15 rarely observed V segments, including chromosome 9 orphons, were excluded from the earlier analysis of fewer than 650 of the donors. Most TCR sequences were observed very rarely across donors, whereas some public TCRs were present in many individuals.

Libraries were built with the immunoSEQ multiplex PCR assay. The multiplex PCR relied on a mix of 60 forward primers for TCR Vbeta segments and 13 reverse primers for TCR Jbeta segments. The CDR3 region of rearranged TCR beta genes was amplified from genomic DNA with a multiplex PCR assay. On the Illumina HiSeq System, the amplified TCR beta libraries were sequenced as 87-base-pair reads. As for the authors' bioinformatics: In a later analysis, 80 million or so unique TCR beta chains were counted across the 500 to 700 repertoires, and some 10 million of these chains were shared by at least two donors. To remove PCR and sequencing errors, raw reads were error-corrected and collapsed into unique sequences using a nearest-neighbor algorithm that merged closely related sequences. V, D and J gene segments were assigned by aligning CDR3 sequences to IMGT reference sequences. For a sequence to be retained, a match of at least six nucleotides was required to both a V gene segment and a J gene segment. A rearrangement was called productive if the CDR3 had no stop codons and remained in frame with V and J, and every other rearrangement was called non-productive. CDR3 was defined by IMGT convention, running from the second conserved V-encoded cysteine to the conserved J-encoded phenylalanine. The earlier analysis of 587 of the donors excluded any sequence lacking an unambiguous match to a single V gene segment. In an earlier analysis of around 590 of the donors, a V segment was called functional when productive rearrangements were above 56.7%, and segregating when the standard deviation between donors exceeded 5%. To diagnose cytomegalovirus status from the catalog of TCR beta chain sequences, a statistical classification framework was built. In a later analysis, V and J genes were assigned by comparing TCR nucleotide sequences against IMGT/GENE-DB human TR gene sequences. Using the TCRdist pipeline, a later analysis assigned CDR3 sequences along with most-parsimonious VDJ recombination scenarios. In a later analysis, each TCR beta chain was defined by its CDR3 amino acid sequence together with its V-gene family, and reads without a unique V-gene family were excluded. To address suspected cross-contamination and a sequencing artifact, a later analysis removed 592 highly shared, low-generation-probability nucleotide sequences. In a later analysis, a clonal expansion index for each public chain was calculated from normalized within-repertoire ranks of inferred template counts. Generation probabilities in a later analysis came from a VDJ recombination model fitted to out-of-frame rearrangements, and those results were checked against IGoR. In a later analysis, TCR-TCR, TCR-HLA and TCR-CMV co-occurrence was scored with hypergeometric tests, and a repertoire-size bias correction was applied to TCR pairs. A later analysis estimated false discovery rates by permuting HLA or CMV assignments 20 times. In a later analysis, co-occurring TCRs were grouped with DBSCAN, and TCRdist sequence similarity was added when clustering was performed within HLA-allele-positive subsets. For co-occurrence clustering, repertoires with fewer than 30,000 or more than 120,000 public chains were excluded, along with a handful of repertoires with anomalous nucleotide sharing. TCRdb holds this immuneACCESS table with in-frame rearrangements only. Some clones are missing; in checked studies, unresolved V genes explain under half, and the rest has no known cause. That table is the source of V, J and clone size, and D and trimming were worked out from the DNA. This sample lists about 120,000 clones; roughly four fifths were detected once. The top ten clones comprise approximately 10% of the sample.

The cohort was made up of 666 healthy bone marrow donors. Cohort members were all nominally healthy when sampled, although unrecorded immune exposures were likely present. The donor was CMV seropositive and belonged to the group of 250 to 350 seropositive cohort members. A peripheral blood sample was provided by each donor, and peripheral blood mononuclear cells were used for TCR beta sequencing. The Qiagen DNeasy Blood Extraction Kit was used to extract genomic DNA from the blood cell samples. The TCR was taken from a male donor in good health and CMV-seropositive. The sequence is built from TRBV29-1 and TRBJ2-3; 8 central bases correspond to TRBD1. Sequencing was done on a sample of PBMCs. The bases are TGCAGCGTTCCTCGACAGGGGCGGACAGATACGCAGTATTTT. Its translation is CSVPRQGRTDTQYF.